The 24 T cell receptor beta chains reported below all come from one sample, sequenced in a study of T cell responses to AZD1222 COVID-19 vaccine. Data came from immunoSEQ multiplex PCR; TCRdb stores just in-frame clones and leaves some out. This table holds approximately 99,000 clones, approximately 90% found once. Sequences were derived from peripheral blood, sampled on day 0 of MenACWY control vaccination. These receptor sequences come from an adult in good health.

The chain is built from TRBV7-3 and TRBJ2-1; the match to TRBD2 covers 14 bases. CDR3 length: 14 residues. With 5 bases clipped from V and 10 bases from J, the junction kept 4 bases outside the gene matches. CDR1 SGHTA and CDR2 FQGTGA come from the germline V gene. The CDR3 reads CASSPGTSGGEQFF. CDR3 bases: TGTGCCAGCAGCCCTGGGACTAGCGGGGGCGAGCAGTTCTTC.

The sample holds one count of this clone. The chain uses TRBV6-5 and TRBJ1-5; D may be TRBD1 (6 bases). V was shortened by 6 bases and J by 4 bases, with 10 bases between the two germline ends. The germline V gene has CDR1 MNHEY and CDR2 SVGAGI. The CDR3 consists of 13 residues. The CDR3 region has the DNA TGTGCCAGCAGACAGGACAGTAATCAGCCCCAGCATTTT. This encodes CASRQDSNQPQHF.

CDR3 region: CAISEDPGEGADTQYF. CDR3 sequence (DNA): TGTGCCATCAGTGAGGACCCGGGGGAAGGGGCAGATACGCAGTATTTT. This chain uses TRBV10-3 with TRBJ2-3, with a weak D call TRBD2 (6 bases). There are 16 residues in the CDR3. The V end was cut by 2 bases, the J end by 4 bases, with 16 bases between. Germline CDR1 is ENHRY and CDR2 is SYGVKD.

The table lists this clone with a few counts. CDR3 in amino acids: CASSRTGLREKLFF. CDR3 nucleotides: TGTGCCAGCAGTCGGACAGGGCTGAGAGAAAAACTGTTTTTT. The chain joins TRBV6-5 to TRBJ1-4; 8 bases fit TRBD1. Germline-derived CDR1 and CDR2 are MNHEY and SVGAGI. V lost 5 bases to trimming and J lost 8 bases; unmatched junction nucleotides: 7. There are 14 residues in the CDR3.

This clone was seen only a few times. The sample has other DNA sequences that encode this CDR3 too. The chain recombines TRBV11-2 with TRBJ2-7; unclear D gene. With 2 bases removed from V and 0 bases from J, the gap between germline ends came to 8 bases. Germline V gene lookup returns CDR1 SGHAT and CDR2 FQNNGV. The CDR3 covers 14 residues. The CDR3, as DNA: TGTGCCAGCAGCTTATTAGGGTACTCCTACGAGCAGTACTTC. This translates into CASSLLGYSYEQYF.

The chain links TRBV5-4 to TRBJ1-4; D is ambiguous. The CDR3 extends over 14 amino acids. CDR1 SGHNT and CDR2 YYREEE come from the germline V gene (reference sequence). V dropped 0 bases and J dropped 2 bases, with 5 bases sitting between them. Written as DNA, the CDR3 is TGTGCCAGCAGCTTGGGCGGGACTAATGAAAAACTGTTTTTT. This translates into CASSLGGTNEKLFF.

This clone was recorded once. This chain joins TRBV6-5 and TRBJ2-1; 8 bases fit TRBD2. Germline V gene data show CDR1 as MNHEY and CDR2 as SVGAGI. The junction had 5 bases not matched to a gene; V was cut back by 6 bases and J by 1 base. The CDR3 length is 15 residues. The CDR3 sequence is CASSHGRVSYNEQFF. In DNA form, the CDR3 reads TGTGCCAGCAGCCACGGGAGGGTTTCCTACAATGAGCAGTTCTTC.

The chain employs TRBV19 and TRBJ2-7; D may be TRBD1 (6 bases). This CDR3 spans 14 amino acids. V lost 0 bases to trimming and J lost 0 bases, with 6 bases between them. Per the germline V gene, CDR1 is LNHDA and CDR2 is SQIVND (reference sequence). The CDR3 nucleotides are TGTGCCAGTAGTATAGAGGGGGCCTCCTACGAGCAGTACTTC. Residues: CASSIEGASYEQYF. The entire variable domain, with the rest obtained from reference TRBV19 and TRBJ2-7, is as follows: DGGITQSPKYLFRKEGQNVTLSCEQNLNHDAMYWYRQDPGQGLRLIYYSQIVNDFQKGDIAEGYSVSREKKESFPLTVTSAQKNPTAFYLCASSIEGASYEQYFGPGTRLTVT.

V usage is TRBV4-1 and J usage is TRBJ2-1, with D possibly matching TRBD2 (5 bases). The CDR3 runs to 17 residues. Germline lookup yields CDR1 MGHRA and CDR2 YSYEKL. V lost 2 bases to trimming and J lost 0 bases, with 14 bases between them. The CDR3 loop reads CASSQPLRASSYNEQFF. Here the CDR3 DNA reads TGCGCCAGCAGCCAACCACTGAGGGCCAGCTCCTACAATGAGCAGTTCTTC.

The DNA for the CDR3 is TGTGCCGCGACAGGGATACGGGGCTCACCCCTCCACTTT. The encoded protein is CAATGIRGSPLHF. The V gene is TRBV19, the J gene TRBJ1-6, with TRBD1 identical over 7 bases. This CDR3 spans 13 amino acids. Germline CDR1 and CDR2: LNHDA and SQIVND (reference sequence). The ends lost 11 bases at V and 10 bases at J; junction bases unmatched: 11.

This clone occurred once. This rearrangement joins TRBV5-4 to TRBJ2-2; tentatively, D is TRBD2 (6 bases). Germline V gene sequence: CDR1 SGHNT, CDR2 YYREEE (reference sequence). The V and J ends lost 4 bases and 7 bases respectively, with 17 bases between them. The CDR3 totals 15 residues. In nucleotides, the CDR3 is TGTGCCAGCAGCCTAACTAGCTCAGCGGACGGGGAGCTGTTTTTT. Protein: CASSLTSSADGELFF.

The rearrangement uses TRBV12-5 and TRBJ1-2, with 8 bases identical to TRBD1. With V trimmed by 0 bases and J by 4 bases, 4 bases remained unmatched. From germline, CDR1 is LGHNT and CDR2 FRNRAP. The CDR3 runs 15 residues. Written as DNA, the CDR3 is TGTGCTAGTGGTTTGGTCGTACAGGGGGGCTATGGCTACACCTTC. It specifies CASGLVVQGGYGYTF. Complete variable domain (other parts from reference TRBV12-5 and TRBJ1-2): DARVTQTPRHKVTEMGQEVTMRCQPILGHNTVFWYRQTMMQGLELLAYFRNRAPLDDSGMPKDRFSAEMPDATLATLKIQPSEPRDSAVYFCASGLVVQGGYGYTFGSGTRLTVV.

The V and J genes are TRBV5-1 and TRBJ2-7; TRBD1 agrees at 11 bases. The CDR3 sequence is 15 residues long. Per germline, CDR1 SGHRS and CDR2 YFSETQ. Trimming at V came to 4 bases and at J to 3 bases, leaving 6 bases not matched to a gene. The CDR3: CASSPRTGGDYEQYF. DNA for the CDR3: TGCGCCAGCAGCCCCAGGACAGGGGGCGACTACGAGCAGTACTTC.

The rearrangement uses TRBV20-1 and TRBJ2-7; 8 bases map to TRBD1. Trimming took 6 bases from V and 4 from J; bases not matched to a gene: 2. Per germline, CDR1 DFQATT and CDR2 SNEGSKA (reference sequence). The CDR3 is made up of 11 amino acids. The chain's CDR3 is CSAGDRYEQYF. The CDR3 DNA reads as TGCAGTGCCGGGGACAGGTACGAGCAGTACTTC.

This clone showed up just once. The chain recombines TRBV5-6 with TRBJ1-3; D is uncertain. The V end lost 1 base, the J end lost 0 bases, and 11 bases lay between the germline ends. Per the germline V gene, CDR1 is SGHDT and CDR2 is YYEEEE. The CDR3 extends over 16 amino acids. The CDR3 DNA is TGTGCCAGCAGCTTGAACGGTCCGGTCTCTGGAAACACCATATATTTT. Protein product: CASSLNGPVSGNTIYF.

The gene calls are TRBV3-1 (or the pseudogene TRBV3-2) and TRBJ1-1, with a weak D call TRBD1 (5 bases). This CDR3 region has 14 residues. CDR1 is LGHDT and CDR2 is YNNKEL in the germline V gene (reference sequence). The V gene lost 4 bases and the J gene lost 3 bases, with 12 bases spanning the gap. The CDR3 sequence: CASSLSGGDTEAFF. CDR3 DNA: TGTGCCAGCAGCCTCTCTGGGGGTGACACTGAAGCTTTCTTT.

This rearrangement joins TRBV2 to TRBJ1-6; 7 positions match TRBD1. Per the germline V gene, CDR1 is SNHLY and CDR2 is FYNNEI. Germline trimming cut 6 bases from V and 10 bases from J; bases unmatched to any gene: 6. The CDR3 runs to 13 residues. CDR3 nucleotide sequence: TGTGCCAGCAGGGAGACAGGGTACTCACCCCTCCACTTT. This encodes CASRETGYSPLHF. The variable domain in full, with the rest retrieved from reference TRBV2 and TRBJ1-6, is EPEVTQTPSHQVTQMGQEVILRCVPISNHLYFYWYRQILGQKVEFLVSFYNNEISEKSEIFDDQFSVERPDGSNFTLKIRSTKLEDSAMYFCASRETGYSPLHFGNGTRLTVT.

V is TRBV4-2 and J is TRBJ2-7, with no clear D. CDR1 LGHNA and CDR2 YNFKEQ come from the germline V gene. Trimming cost V 4 bases and J 7 bases, with 11 bases left between them. The CDR3 contains 12 residues. This CDR3 reads CASSRADEEQYF. In DNA, the CDR3 is TGTGCCAGCAGCCGCGCGGACGAGGAGCAGTACTTC.

This clone turned up a few times. The chain combines TRBV7-2 with TRBJ1-2, with 7 bases lining up with TRBD1. V shed 2 bases, J shed 8 bases, and the junction held 5 bases outside the gene matches. The CDR3 loop spans 13 amino acids. CDR1 is SGHTA and CDR2 is FQGNSA in the germline V gene. CDR3 sequence reads: CASSLTGVDGYTF. Here the CDR3 DNA reads TGTGCCAGCAGCTTAACAGGGGTTGACGGCTACACCTTC.

This clone appeared once. This sequence joins TRBV27 and TRBJ1-6; D remains ambiguous. There are 14 residues in the CDR3. V shed 4 bases and J shed 0 bases, with 4 bases lying between them. Per germline, CDR1 MNHEY and CDR2 SMNVEV (reference sequence). Written as DNA, the CDR3 is TGTGCCAGCAGTTCGGGCTCCTATAATTCACCCCTCCACTTT. Protein sequence: CASSSGSYNSPLHF.

This clone was seen only once. This sequence joins TRBV7-2 and TRBJ1-1; 9 bases align to TRBD1. Germline V gene lookup returns CDR1 SGHTA and CDR2 FQGNSA. The CDR3 is made up of 16 amino acids. The ends lost 6 bases at V and 4 bases at J; junction bases unmatched: 12. CDR3 DNA: TGTGCCAGCAGGTATAGGTCAGACAGGGGGATCACTGAAGCTTTCTTT. Encoded protein: CASRYRSDRGITEAFF.

V is TRBV9 and J is TRBJ1-4; tentatively, D is TRBD1 (6 bases). CDR3 size: 17 residues. Trimming removed 0 bases from V and 2 bases from J, with 14 bases in between. Germline V gene lookup returns CDR1 SGDLS and CDR2 YYNGEE. The CDR3 bases are TGTGCCAGCAGCGTAGGAAGGGGGATGAATACTAATGAAAAACTGTTTTTT. Its protein is CASSVGRGMNTNEKLFF. Full variable domain (remainder filled in from reference TRBV9 and TRBJ1-4): DSGVTQTPKHLITATGQRVTLRCSPRSGDLSVYWYQQSLDQGLQFLIQYYNGEERAKGNILERFSAQQFPDLHSELNLSSLELGDSALYFCASSVGRGMNTNEKLFFGSGTQLSVL.

V gene TRBV3-1 (or the pseudogene TRBV3-2) combines with J gene TRBJ2-1, with TRBD2 identical over 12 bases. The CDR3 sequence is 16 residues long. The V and J ends lost 1 base and 7 bases, in that order; junction bases with no gene match: 5. Germline V gene sequence: CDR1 LGHDT, CDR2 YNNKEL (reference sequence). CDR3 region: CASSQVRTSGDNEQFF. CDR3 bases: TGTGCCAGCAGCCAAGTCCGGACTAGCGGGGATAATGAGCAGTTCTTC.

This sequence joins TRBV4-3 and TRBJ1-6; D unclear. The CDR3 extends over 16 amino acids. Germline V gene data show CDR1 as LGHNA and CDR2 as YSLEER. Trimming removed 1 base at V and 0 bases at J, with 7 bases between. The CDR3 DNA follows: TGCGCCAGCAGCCAAGCCCTGAGCTCCTATAATTCACCCCTCCACTTT. Amino acid sequence: CASSQALSSYNSPLHF.